The clone carrying this TCR beta chain was seen more than once but under ten times. Its antigen is undetermined. This entry is derived from a study of identical twins. Study-wide findings and caveats: Excess sharing between twins was weaker in beta out-of-frame sequences. Rather than following the same donors, the conclusions depended on cross-sectional statistical analysis.

TCRdb reprocessed the 5' RACE reads with MiXCR, giving one entry per CDR3 protein. In the table there are over 200,000 distinct CDR3 sequences, 5% to 7% of which are singletons. The same data also went into a second study, on T cells expressing NK-cell markers.

The sequence came from a woman between 18 and 29 years old in good health. Sequencing input: CD8+ T cells sorted from blood.

Here the CDR3 DNA reads TGTGCCAGCAGTTACGGGGGGAGCCCCTACAATGAGCAGTTCTTC. Translation: CASSYGGSPYNEQFF. This chain joins TRBV6-5 and TRBJ2-1, with a tentative D call TRBD2 (6 bases). The CDR3 contains 15 residues. In germline, CDR1 is MNHEY, CDR2 SVGAGI. V was trimmed by 2 bases and J by 2 bases, leaving 10 bases between them.